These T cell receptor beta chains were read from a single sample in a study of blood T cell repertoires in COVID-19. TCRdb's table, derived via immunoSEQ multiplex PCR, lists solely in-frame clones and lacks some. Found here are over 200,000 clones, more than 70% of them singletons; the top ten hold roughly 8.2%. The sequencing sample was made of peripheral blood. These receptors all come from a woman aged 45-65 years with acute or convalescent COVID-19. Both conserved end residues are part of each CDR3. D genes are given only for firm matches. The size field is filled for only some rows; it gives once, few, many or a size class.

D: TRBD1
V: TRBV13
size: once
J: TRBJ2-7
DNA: TGTGCCAGCAGCCTCAGGGACAGGTGGTCCTACGAGCAGTACTTC
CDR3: CASSLRDRWSYEQYF

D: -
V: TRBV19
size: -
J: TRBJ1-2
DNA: TGTGCCAGTAGGCAGGGCTACTATGGCTACACCTTC
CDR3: CASRQGYYGYTF

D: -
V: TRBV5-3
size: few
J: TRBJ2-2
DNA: TGTGCCAGAAGCTTGAGGGGCAGCGGGGAGCTGTTTTTT
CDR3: CARSLRGSGELFF

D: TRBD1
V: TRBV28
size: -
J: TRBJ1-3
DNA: TGTGCCAGCAGTTTACTCAGGGGGTCGGGCTCTGGAAACACCATATATTTT
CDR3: CASSLLRGSGSGNTIYF

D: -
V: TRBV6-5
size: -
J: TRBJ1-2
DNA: TGTGCCAGCAGATCTGACATCATAGGCTACACCTTC
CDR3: CASRSDIIGYTF

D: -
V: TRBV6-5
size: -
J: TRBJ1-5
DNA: TGTGCCAGCAGTAAACAGGGTACTAATCAGCCCCAGCATTTT
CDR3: CASSKQGTNQPQHF

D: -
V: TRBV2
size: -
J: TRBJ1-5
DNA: TGTGCCAGCAGCGGTAAAGGACGGGGGAATCAGCCCCAGCATTTT
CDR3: CASSGKGRGNQPQHF

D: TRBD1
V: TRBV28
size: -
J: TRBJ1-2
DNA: TGTGCCAGCGGGGACAGGTATGGCTACACCTTC
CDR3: CASGDRYGYTF

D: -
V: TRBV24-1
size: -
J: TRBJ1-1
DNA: TGTGCCACCAGTGTCCAGGGCCGCACTGAAGCTTTCTTT
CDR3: CATSVQGRTEAFF

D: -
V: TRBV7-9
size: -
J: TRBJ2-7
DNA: TGTGCCAGCAGCTATGGGGGGTACGAGCAGTACTTC
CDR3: CASSYGGYEQYF

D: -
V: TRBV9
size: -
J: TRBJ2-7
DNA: TGTGCCAGCAGCGTAGGGGTCAGGGACTACGAGCAGTACTTC
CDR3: CASSVGVRDYEQYF

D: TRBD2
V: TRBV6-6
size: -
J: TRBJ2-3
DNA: TGTGCCAGCAGTCGATCCCGGGCTAGCGGCCGCACAGATACGCAGTATTTT
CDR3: CASSRSRASGRTDTQYF

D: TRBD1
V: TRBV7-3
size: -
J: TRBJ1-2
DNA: TGTGCCAGCAGCCCAAGGGGAGGGGCCGGGACAGGGGATGGTGGCTACACCTTC
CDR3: CASSPRGGAGTGDGGYTF

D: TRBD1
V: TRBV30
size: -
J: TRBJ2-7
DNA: TGTGCCTGGAGTCGACAGGGGGCGGCCGAGCAGTACTTC
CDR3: CAWSRQGAAEQYF

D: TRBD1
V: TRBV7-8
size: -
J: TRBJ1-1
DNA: TGTGCCAGCAGCAAGGGTAGGGACAGGGTTATAACTGAAGCTTTCTTT
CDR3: CASSKGRDRVITEAFF

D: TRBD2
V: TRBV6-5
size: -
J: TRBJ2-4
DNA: TGTGCCAGCAGTTACGGAGCGGGAGGTGGGCGGAACATTCAGTACTTC
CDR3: CASSYGAGGGRNIQYF

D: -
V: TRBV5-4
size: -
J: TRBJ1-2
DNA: TGTGCCAGCAGCTTCAATACCGGGTATGGCTACACCTTC
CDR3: CASSFNTGYGYTF

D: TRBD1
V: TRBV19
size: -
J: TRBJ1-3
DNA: TGTGCCAGTACTTCGACAGGGGATGGTTTTAGAAACACCATATATTTT
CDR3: CASTSTGDGFRNTIYF

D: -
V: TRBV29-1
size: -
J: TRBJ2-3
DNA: TGCAGCGATACACGGGACGGGGGTACGCAGTATTTT
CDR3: CSDTRDGGTQYF

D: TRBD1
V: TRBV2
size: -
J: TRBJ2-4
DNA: TGTGCCAGCAGTGATGGGACAGATGGCAAAAACATTCAGTACTTC
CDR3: CASSDGTDGKNIQYF

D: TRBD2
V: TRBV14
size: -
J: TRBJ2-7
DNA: TGTGCCAGCAGCCCGACGACTAGCGGGAGGGCCGGGGGTGGCTACGAGCAGTACTTC
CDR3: CASSPTTSGRAGGGYEQYF

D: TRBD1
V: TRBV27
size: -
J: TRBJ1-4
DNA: TGTGCCAGCAGTCCGGACAGGCTAGGTGAAAAACTGTTTTTT
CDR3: CASSPDRLGEKLFF

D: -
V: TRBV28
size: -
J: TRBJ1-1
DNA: TGTGCCAGCAGTGTCGTCCCTAAGCGGGCTTTCTTT
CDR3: CASSVVPKRAFF

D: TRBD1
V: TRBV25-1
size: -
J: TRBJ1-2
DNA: TGTGCCAGCAGTGACACAGGGGAGCAGGGTGGCTACACCTTC
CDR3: CASSDTGEQGGYTF

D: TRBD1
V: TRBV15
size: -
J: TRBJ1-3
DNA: TGTGCCACCAGCAGCTGGGACAGCCACTCTGGAAACACCATATATTTT
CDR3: CATSSWDSHSGNTIYF

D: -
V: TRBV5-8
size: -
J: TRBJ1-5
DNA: TGTGCCAGCAGCTCCGGACAGACCTATAGCAATCAGCCCCAGCATTTT
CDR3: CASSSGQTYSNQPQHF

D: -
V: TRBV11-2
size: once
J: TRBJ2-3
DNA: TGTGCCAGCACTTTACGGGGGGCGCAATATTTT
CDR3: CASTLRGAQYF

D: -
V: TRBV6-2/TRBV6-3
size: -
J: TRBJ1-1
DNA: TGTGCCAGCAGTTACGCAGGGGCTGACACTGAAGCTTTCTTT
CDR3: CASSYAGADTEAFF

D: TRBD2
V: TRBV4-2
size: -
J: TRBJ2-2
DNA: TGTGCCAGCAGCCCCCTAGCGGCCACCGGGGAGCTGTTTTTT
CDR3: CASSPLAATGELFF

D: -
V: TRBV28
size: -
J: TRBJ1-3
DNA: TGTGCCAGCAGTTTGGGAGGGGCTGGAAACACCATATATTTT
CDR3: CASSLGGAGNTIYF

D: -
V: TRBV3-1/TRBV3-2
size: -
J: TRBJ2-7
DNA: TGTGCCAGCAGCCAACTCCAGGCCTCCCTAGCCGAGCAGTACTTC
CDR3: CASSQLQASLAEQYF